Below are 31 T cell receptor beta chains sequenced from a single sample in a study of blood T cells in healthy people across ages. A second PCR, run for about 6 to 11 cycles, used a sample-barcoded 5' primer plus a J-beta primer mix. A single record per CDR3 protein comes from TCRdb applying MiXCR to the 5' RACE reads. The repertoire holds fewer than 750,000 distinct CDR3 sequences, with over 40% as singletons. The sequencing input was blood. These receptors originate from a woman older than 75 in good health.

Note on this clonotype: It may be a read error: a sequence one base away is much more abundant. The chain links TRBV11-2 to TRBJ2-1, with 8 bases identical to TRBD2. In germline, CDR1 is SGHAT, CDR2 FQNNGV. V trimming: 0 bases; J trimming: 5 bases; junction bases outside the gene matches: 6. CDR3 size: 16 residues. The CDR3 DNA reads as TGTGCCAGCAGCTTAGACCGACTAGCGAAGCACAATGAGCAGTTCTTC. Translated, it gives CASSLDRLAKHNEQFF.

In this sample, this clonotype turned up many times. This chain joins TRBV12-3 or TRBV12-4 and TRBJ2-5; 11 positions match TRBD1. V lost 6 bases to trimming and J lost 2 bases; unmatched junction nucleotides: 5. This CDR3 contains 15 residues. The CDR3 is CASRDGTGGQETQYF. The CDR3 DNA is TGTGCCAGCAGAGACGGGACAGGGGGACAAGAGACCCAGTACTTC.

The chain links TRBV9 to TRBJ2-2; D call uncertain. V lost 0 bases to trimming and J lost 3 bases, with 9 bases between them. The CDR3 has 15 residues. The germline gives CDR1 SGDLS, CDR2 YYNGEE. CDR3 residues: CASSVGFFDTGELFF. In DNA form, the CDR3 reads TGTGCCAGCAGCGTAGGCTTCTTTGACACCGGGGAGCTGTTTTTT.

This chain connects TRBV3-1 to TRBJ2-7, with 10 bases identical to TRBD1. The DNA end lines up better with TRBJ2-5; the J call may be wrong. Germline-derived CDR1 and CDR2 are LGHDT and YNNKEL (reference sequence). The CDR3 runs to 13 residues. CDR3 DNA: TGTGCCATCAGGGGGACAGGGGTGGAGACCCAGTACTTC. Its translation: CAIRGTGVETQYF.

The table lists this clonotype with a count of one. The CDR3 loop reads CSAPQDSSMGTQYF. In DNA, the CDR3 is TGCAGTGCCCCCCAGGACTCTTCCATGGGTACGCAGTATTTT. The J gene is TRBJ2-3, the V gene TRBV20-1, with D perhaps matching TRBD2 (5 bases). The V gene lost 6 bases and the J gene lost 8 bases, with 21 bases spanning the gap. The germline V gene encodes CDR1 DFQATT and CDR2 SNEGSKA (reference sequence). The CDR3 has 14 residues.

This chain links TRBV7-3 with TRBJ2-1; D unresolved. Germline CDR1 SGHTA, CDR2 FQGTGA. V lost 0 bases, J lost 1 base, and 10 bases lay in between. This CDR3 has 16 amino acids. CDR3 bases: TGTGCCAGCAGCTTAACGTTTGCCAGATCCTACAATGAGCAGTTCTTC. Protein: CASSLTFARSYNEQFF. The full variable domain, with the rest looked up from reference TRBV7-3 and TRBJ2-1, is GAGVSQTPSNKVTEKGKYVELRCDPISGHTALYWYRQSLGQGPEFLIYFQGTGAADDSGLPNDRFFAVRPEGSVSTLKIQRTERGDSAVYLCASSLTFARSYNEQFFGPGTRLTVL.

The chain couples TRBV9 to TRBJ1-1; D is undetermined. Germline V gene data show CDR1 as SGDLS and CDR2 as YYNGEE. Trimming took 4 bases from V and 4 from J, leaving 11 bases between them. This CDR3 region has 13 residues. The CDR3 nucleotides are TGTGCCAGCAGCCACCACGAGAGCACTGAAGCTTTCTTT. Amino acids: CASSHHESTEAFF.

V and J are TRBV4-3 and TRBJ2-1; 8 bases line up with TRBD2. Trimming took 0 bases from V and 7 from J; bases not matched to a gene: 8. Germline lookup yields CDR1 LGHNA and CDR2 YSLEER. The CDR3 has 16 residues. The CDR3 spells CASSQDKIAGPNEQFF. The CDR3 nucleotides are TGCGCCAGCAGCCAAGATAAGATAGCGGGGCCTAATGAGCAGTTCTTC.

This clonotype was recorded only once. A much bigger clone sits one base away, suggesting this may be a read error. V and J are TRBV2 and TRBJ2-5; no clear D gene. V dropped 1 base and J dropped 11 bases, with 17 bases sitting between them. The CDR3 loop spans 14 amino acids. The germline V gene encodes CDR1 SNHLY and CDR2 FYNNEI. The CDR3 region is CASSEEALGNEQYF. CDR3 coding DNA: TGTGCCAGCAGTGAAGAAGCACTCGGCAATGAGCAGTACTTC.

This clonotype was picked up many times. The gene calls are TRBV28 and TRBJ2-1, with TRBD1 matching 10 bases. CDR3 length: 15 residues. After removal of 5 bases from V and 8 bases from J, the junction contained 9 bases not matched to a gene. Germline CDR1 is MDHEN and CDR2 is SYDVKM. CDR3 coding DNA: TGTGCCAGCAGTGCTCCGGGACAGGGGAGTGATGAGCAGTTCTTC. Translation gives CASSAPGQGSDEQFF.

This clonotype was observed a handful of times. This chain connects TRBV5-1 to TRBJ1-5; tentatively, D is TRBD1 (6 bases). The CDR3 is made up of 14 amino acids. V was pared by 4 bases and J by 6 bases, with 14 bases between. Germline values: CDR1 SGHRS, CDR2 YFSETQ. CDR3 nucleotide sequence: TGCGCCAGCAGCCCTCCCCGGACAGTTCAGCCCCAGCATTTT. It specifies CASSPPRTVQPQHF.

This chain joins TRBV12-3 or TRBV12-4 and TRBJ1-1, with D perhaps matching TRBD1 (5 bases). V lost 6 bases to trimming and J lost 5 bases, with 13 bases between them. The CDR3 is made up of 13 amino acids. CDR3 nucleotide sequence: TGTGCCAGCAGCCGGGGGGGGGATACTGAAGCTTTCTTT. It specifies CASSRGGDTEAFF.

For this clonotype: This may come from a read error, since a much larger clone is one base off. J is TRBJ2-3 and V is TRBV18; D gene ambiguous. Germline-derived CDR1 and CDR2 are KGHSH and LQKENI. The CDR3 consists of 15 residues. In DNA, the CDR3 is TGTGCCGGCTCGCTTCATGCCGGAGGCACAGATACGCAGTATTTT. It yields the protein CAGSLHAGGTDTQYF.

The chain joins TRBV12-3 or TRBV12-4 to TRBJ2-7; weak D call: TRBD2 (6 bases). Trimming stripped 5 bases from V and 7 bases from J, with 21 bases between. This CDR3 region has 15 residues. The CDR3 spells CASSSTGTLLSEQYF. The CDR3 nucleotides are TGTGCCAGCAGTAGCACCGGGACTTTACTTTCTGAGCAGTACTTC.

This clonotype came up many times. The chain joins TRBV25-1 to TRBJ2-1, with 13 positions matching TRBD2. Germline assignment: CDR1 MGHDK and CDR2 SYGVNS. The CDR3 covers 14 residues. The trim removed 7 bases at V and 7 bases at J, leaving 4 bases unmatched. The CDR3 nucleotides are TGTGCCAGCATCAGGACTAGCGGGAGTAATGAGCAGTTCTTC. Amino acid sequence: CASIRTSGSNEQFF.

This clonotype was picked up many times. The V and J genes are TRBV29-1 and TRBJ2-1, with 13 bases lining up with TRBD2. CDR3 length: 14 amino acids. Germline V gene lookup returns CDR1 SQVTM and CDR2 ANQGSEA. Trimming took 7 bases from V and 9 from J; bases not matched to a gene: 9. The CDR3 loop reads CSASGLAGISEQFF. The CDR3, as DNA: TGCAGCGCCTCGGGACTAGCGGGAATCTCTGAGCAGTTCTTC.

This sequence joins TRBV27 and TRBJ1-6; perhaps TRBD1 as D (5 bases). V was clipped by 3 bases and J by 8 bases, with 11 bases between them. The CDR3 totals 14 residues. The V gene's germline CDR1 is MNHEY and CDR2 SMNVEV (reference sequence). The DNA of the CDR3 is TGTGCCAGCAGTTTTTCAGGGTTTGATTCACCCCTCCACTTT. Protein: CASSFSGFDSPLHF.

This clonotype was recorded at least ten times. The chain recombines TRBV13 with TRBJ2-1, with 11 bases aligning to TRBD2. J was trimmed by 4 bases and V by 2 bases; bases with no gene match: 4. Per germline, CDR1 PRHDT and CDR2 FYEKMQ (reference sequence). This CDR3 region has 16 residues. This chain's CDR3 is CASSLRASGRYNEQFF. In DNA, the CDR3 is TGTGCCAGCAGCTTACGGGCTAGCGGGAGGTACAATGAGCAGTTCTTC. Supplemented by reference TRBV13 and TRBJ2-1, the full variable domain reads AAGVIQSPRHLIKEKRETATLKCYPIPRHDTVYWYQQGPGQDPQFLISFYEKMQSDKGSIPDRFSAQQFSDYHSELNMSSLELGDSALYFCASSLRASGRYNEQFFGPGTRLTVL.

This clonotype appeared once. A much larger clonotype is one base distant, so this may be a read error. The V and J genes are TRBV9 and TRBJ2-5, with D maybe TRBD1 (6 bases). The DNA end lines up better with TRBJ2-1; the J call may be wrong. In germline, CDR1 is SGDLS, CDR2 YYNGEE. The CDR3 length is 15 residues. CDR3 bases: TGTGCCAGCAGCCCCCGACAGGCGGGCCAAGAGACCCAGTTCTTC. This encodes CASSPRQAGQETQFF.

The chain carries TRBV6-6 and TRBJ2-1; weak D call: TRBD2 (5 bases). Germline CDR1 and CDR2: MNHNY and SVGAGI (reference sequence). V gave up 3 bases and J gave up 0 bases, with 12 bases separating them. The CDR3 is 16 residues long. The CDR3 here is CASSYSPSRSYNEQFF. The CDR3 bases are TGTGCCAGCAGTTATTCTCCTAGCCGCTCCTACAATGAGCAGTTCTTC.

This clonotype was seen more than once but under ten times. The CDR3 sequence: CASRLRGSSTDTQYF. In DNA, the CDR3 is TGTGCCAGCAGATTGCGGGGATCTAGCACAGATACGCAGTATTTT. V is TRBV2 and J is TRBJ2-3; possible D gene TRBD2, 6 bases. The germline V gene has CDR1 SNHLY and CDR2 FYNNEI. The germline V and J ends were trimmed by 6 bases and 0 bases, with 13 bases remaining between them. The CDR3 sequence is 15 residues long.

This clonotype was detected many times. V is TRBV29-1 and J is TRBJ2-3, with 10 bases aligning to TRBD2. CDR1 and CDR2 from the germline V gene are SQVTM and ANQGSEA. The V gene end was trimmed by 7 bases and the J gene end by 2 bases; junction bases not matched to a gene: 3. CDR3 size: 13 residues. The CDR3 nucleotides are TGCAGCGGGAGCGGGAGGGTCACAGATACGCAGTATTTT. This codes for CSGSGRVTDTQYF.

This clonotype was observed a few times. This chain uses TRBV7-2 with TRBJ2-5; tentative D call: TRBD2 (6 bases). The germline gives CDR1 SGHTA, CDR2 FQGNSA. The CDR3 extends over 15 amino acids. V dropped 5 bases and J dropped 11 bases, with 24 bases sitting between them. As DNA, the CDR3 is TGTGCCAGCAGCCCACCGGGACTGTCTTACAATGAGCAGTACTTC. Translation gives CASSPPGLSYNEQYF.

The chain links TRBV3-1 to TRBJ2-7; weak D call: TRBD2 (7 bases). The V gene lost 0 bases and the J gene lost 0 bases, with 15 bases spanning the gap. From germline, CDR1 is LGHDT and CDR2 YNNKEL (reference sequence). The CDR3 runs to 17 residues. The CDR3: CASSQDVTGGSSYEQYF. The CDR3 DNA is TGTGCCAGCAGCCAAGATGTGACGGGGGGCAGCTCCTACGAGCAGTACTTC.

As to this clonotype: A much larger clone differs by one base, so this may be a read error. V and J are TRBV27 and TRBJ2-7, with D possibly TRBD2 on 7 matching bases. Trimming pared 8 bases from V and 7 bases from J, leaving 36 bases between. The CDR3 loop spans 19 amino acids. CDR1 and CDR2 (germline): MNHEY, SMNVEV (reference sequence). The CDR3 bases are TGTGCCAGCCTCCCTAGGGGGAGGGCCGCCTTAGTGTCCTACAATGAGCAGTACTTC. It encodes CASLPRGRAALVSYNEQYF.

This clonotype came up a few times. V usage is TRBV12-3 or TRBV12-4 and J usage is TRBJ2-5; D is undetermined. V dropped 7 bases and J dropped 2 bases, with 14 bases sitting between them. The length of the CDR3 is 14 residues. DNA for the CDR3: TGTGCCAGCACCTCTCTCAGGTTGCAAGAGACCCAGTACTTC. Its protein product is CASTSLRLQETQYF.

The CDR3 nucleotides read TGTGCCAGCTCACCGTCGGCTTGGGTAGGTGAGCAGTTCTTC. Protein sequence: CASSPSAWVGEQFF. V and J are TRBV18 and TRBJ2-1; D uncertain. Looked up from germline, CDR1 is KGHSH and CDR2 is LQKENI. V dropped 3 bases and J dropped 9 bases, with 15 bases sitting between them. The CDR3 extends over 14 amino acids. Variable domain in full (rest from reference TRBV18 and TRBJ2-1): NAGVMQNPRHLVRRRGQEARLRCSPMKGHSHVYWYRQLPEEGLKFMVYLQKENIIDESGMPKERFSAEFPKEGPSILRIQQVVRGDSAAYFCASSPSAWVGEQFFGPGTRLTVL.

The J gene is TRBJ1-4, the V gene TRBV10-3; no firm D call. The CDR3 runs to 14 residues. V was pared by 7 bases and J by 10 bases, with 19 bases between. Germline values: CDR1 ENHRY, CDR2 SYGVKD. The CDR3 DNA is TGTGCCATCAAAGTGACGGATGGCATAGGAAAACTGTTTTTT. It specifies CAIKVTDGIGKLFF.

The rearrangement joins TRBV5-1 to TRBJ2-5; the D gene is possibly TRBD1 (6 bases). From germline, CDR1 is SGHRS and CDR2 YFSETQ. Trimming left V 3 bases short and J 2 bases short, with 11 bases between. The CDR3 has 14 residues. The CDR3 region has the DNA TGCGCCAGCAGCTCATTGGACAGTCAAGAGACCCAGTACTTC. Translation gives CASSSLDSQETQYF.

This clonotype was recorded many times. The J gene is TRBJ2-1, the V gene TRBV18; D is unresolved. CDR3 length: 14 residues. V lost 4 bases to trimming and J lost 8 bases, with 15 bases between them. Looked up from germline, CDR1 is KGHSH and CDR2 is LQKENI. The CDR3 region is CASSLGSYRDEQFF. The DNA for the CDR3 is TGTGCCAGCTCACTAGGGTCCTATAGGGATGAGCAGTTCTTC.

There are a few counts of this clonotype. The chain joins TRBV7-8 to TRBJ1-6, with TRBD1 matching over 8 bases. Germline lookup yields CDR1 SGHVS and CDR2 FQNEAQ. This CDR3 is 20 amino acids long. Trimming cost V 5 bases and J 6 bases; bases outside gene matches: 21. The CDR3 DNA is TGTGCCAGCAGCGTTCGGCCGGGACAGGATATTCCGCCTGCTAATTCACCCCTCCACTTT. Encoded protein: CASSVRPGQDIPPANSPLHF. Drawing the rest from reference TRBV7-8 and TRBJ1-6, the complete variable domain is GAGVSQSPRYKVAKRGQDVALRCDPISGHVSLFWYQQALGQGPEFLTYFQNEAQLDKSGLPSDRFFAERPEGSVSTLKIQRTQQEDSAVYLCASSVRPGQDIPPANSPLHFGNGTRLTVT.